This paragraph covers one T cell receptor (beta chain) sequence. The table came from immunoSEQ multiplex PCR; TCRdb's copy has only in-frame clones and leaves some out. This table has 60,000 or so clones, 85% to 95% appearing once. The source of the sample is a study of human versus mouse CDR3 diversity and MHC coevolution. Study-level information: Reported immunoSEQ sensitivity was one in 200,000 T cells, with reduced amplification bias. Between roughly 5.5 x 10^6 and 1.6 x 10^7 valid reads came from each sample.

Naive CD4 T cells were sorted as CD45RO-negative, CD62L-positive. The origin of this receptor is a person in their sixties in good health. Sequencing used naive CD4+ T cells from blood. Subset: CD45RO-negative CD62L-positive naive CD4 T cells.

CDR3 nucleotides: TGTGCCAGCAGCGTAGCGGGAGGGCAGGAGACCCAGTACTTC. Amino acid sequence: CASSVAGGQETQYF. The chain joins TRBV9 to TRBJ2-5; TRBD2 matches 8 bases. The junction had 3 bases not matched to a gene; V was cut back by 0 bases and J by 5 bases. CDR3 length equals 14 residues. Germline V gene lookup returns CDR1 SGDLS and CDR2 YYNGEE.